Below are 2 T cell receptor beta chains sequenced from a single sample in a study of EBV T-cell therapy then PD-1 blockade in nasopharyngeal carcinoma. Treatment given: AdE1-LMPpoly-expanded autologous EBV-specific T-cell therapy followed by anti-PD-1 nivolumab. Sequencing was performed with immunoSEQ multiplex PCR; in TCRdb, only in-frame clones are kept and a portion is missing. The sample includes about 22,000 clones, approximately 83% seen only once; the top ten take roughly 26%. Their specific antigens are unknown. The sequenced sample was CD8+ T cells from blood, obtained at day -245 from a patient whose treatment included autologous EBV-specific T cells and nivolumab. These receptors came from a man aged 40-49 years with nasopharyngeal carcinoma.

The V call is TRBV27, the J call TRBJ1-6; D remains ambiguous. This CDR3 is built from 15 residues. Germline values: CDR1 MNHEY, CDR2 SMNVEV (reference sequence). V lost 2 bases, J lost 5 bases, and 10 bases lay in between. In DNA form, the CDR3 reads TGTGCCAGCAGTTTAGGACCCGGAAATAATTCACCCCTCCACTTT. Translation gives CASSLGPGNNSPLHF.

Regarding this clone: This specimen includes other DNA sequences encoding the same CDR3. J is TRBJ2-7 and V is TRBV5-6; 10 bases line up with TRBD1. With 3 bases clipped from V and 3 bases from J, the junction kept 0 bases outside the gene matches. The CDR3 sequence is 13 residues long. Germline V gene lookup returns CDR1 SGHDT and CDR2 YYEEEE. CDR3 bases: TGTGCCAGCAGCTGGACAGGGGGCTACGAGCAGTACTTC. The encoded protein is CASSWTGGYEQYF.